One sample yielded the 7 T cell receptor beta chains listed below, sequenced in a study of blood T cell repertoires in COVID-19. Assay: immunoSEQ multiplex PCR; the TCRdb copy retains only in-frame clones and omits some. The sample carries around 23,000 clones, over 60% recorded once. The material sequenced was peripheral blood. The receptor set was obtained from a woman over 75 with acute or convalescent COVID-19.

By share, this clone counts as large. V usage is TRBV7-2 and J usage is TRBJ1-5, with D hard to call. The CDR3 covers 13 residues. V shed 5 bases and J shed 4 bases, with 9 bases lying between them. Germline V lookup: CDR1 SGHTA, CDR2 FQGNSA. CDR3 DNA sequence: TGTGCCAGCAGCCCTAACCCGAATCAGCCCCAGCATTTT. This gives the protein CASSPNPNQPQHF.

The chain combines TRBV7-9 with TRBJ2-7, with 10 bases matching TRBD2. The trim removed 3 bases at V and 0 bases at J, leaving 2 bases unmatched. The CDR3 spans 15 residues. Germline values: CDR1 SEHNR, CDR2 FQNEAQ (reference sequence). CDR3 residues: CASSFSGRHSYEQYF. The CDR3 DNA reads TGTGCCAGCAGCTTTAGCGGGAGGCACTCCTACGAGCAGTACTTC.

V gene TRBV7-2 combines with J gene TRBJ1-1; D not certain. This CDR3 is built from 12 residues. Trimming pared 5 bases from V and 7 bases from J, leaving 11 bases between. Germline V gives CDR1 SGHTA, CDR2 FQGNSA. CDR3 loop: CASSPYQVEAFF. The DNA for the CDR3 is TGTGCCAGCAGCCCCTACCAGGTTGAAGCTTTCTTT.

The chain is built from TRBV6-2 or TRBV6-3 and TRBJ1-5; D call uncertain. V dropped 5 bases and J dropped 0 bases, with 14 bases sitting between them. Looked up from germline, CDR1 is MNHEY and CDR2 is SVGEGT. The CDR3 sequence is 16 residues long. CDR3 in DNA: TGTGCCAGCAGTAAGGGTGGAGGCTATAGCAATCAGCCCCAGCATTTT. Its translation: CASSKGGGYSNQPQHF.

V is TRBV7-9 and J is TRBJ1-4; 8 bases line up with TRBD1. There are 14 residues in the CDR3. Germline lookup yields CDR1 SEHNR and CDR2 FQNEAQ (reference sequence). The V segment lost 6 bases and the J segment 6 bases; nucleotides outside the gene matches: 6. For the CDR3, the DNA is TGTGCCAGCAGTTACGGGACAGGTGATGAAAAACTGTTTTTT. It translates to CASSYGTGDEKLFF.

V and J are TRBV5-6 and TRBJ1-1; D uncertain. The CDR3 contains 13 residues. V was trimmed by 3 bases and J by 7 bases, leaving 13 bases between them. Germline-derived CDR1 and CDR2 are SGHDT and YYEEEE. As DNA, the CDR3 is TGTGCCAGCAGCTCGGCCCTACGGGGTGAAGCTTTCTTT. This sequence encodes CASSSALRGEAFF.

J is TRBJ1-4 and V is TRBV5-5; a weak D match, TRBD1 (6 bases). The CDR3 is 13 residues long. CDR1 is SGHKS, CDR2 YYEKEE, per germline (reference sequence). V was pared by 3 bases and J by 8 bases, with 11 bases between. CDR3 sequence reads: CASSSHREEKLFF. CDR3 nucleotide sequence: TGTGCCAGCAGCTCCCACAGGGAAGAAAAACTGTTTTTT.